This entry describes one T cell receptor (beta chain). The antigen this receptor binds is unknown. No qualities accompany the bases; no much larger clone lies one base away. TCRbeta CDR3 regions were amplified from genomic DNA by means of the immunoSEQ Assay, a bias-controlled multiplex PCR. Regarding the original processing steps: The number of nucleated cells in each sample was estimated by amplification of reference gene primers within the assay. To quantify the absolute abundance of each unique TCRbeta CDR3 rearrangement, sequence reads were collapsed and filtered. Productive Simpson clonality was computed per sample as the square root of Simpson's diversity index over productive rearrangements. Imported from immuneACCESS, the table was reduced by TCRdb to in-frame sequences with V and J called. These copies leave out some clones; in studies compared against another copy, an unresolved V gene accounts for under half, and the cause of the remainder is not known. That table supplies the V and J calls and clone size; D and trimming were determined from the DNA. This sample comprises about 93,000 clones, roughly 79% of them detected only once. Around 15% of the sample rests with the top ten.

These data come from a study of blood T cell repertoires in COVID-19 (TCRdb year 2020). As for the study more broadly: Collaborator samples came from the United States, Italy and Spain and covered acute and convalescent phases of COVID-19. The material from the prospective study consisted of cDNA or gDNA derived from T cells, B-cell-depleted T cells, or PBMCs. The dataset comprised deeply sampled blood TCRbeta repertoires from subjects exposed to, actively infected with, or recovered from COVID-19. The repertoires were released in a freely available public database intended as a resource for research on the immune response to SARS-CoV-2. The samples were drawn from the first 160 participants of the ongoing ImmuneRACE study and from more than 1,000 subjects provided by 6 global collaborators. The sample metadata nearly always contained a de-identified subject ID, COVID-19 status, age in years and sex. HLA class I and class II types, where available, came from metadata supplied by the sample provider rather than from assay-based typing. Study-wide findings and limitations: The amount of clinical and demographic metadata varied by source and participant and was provided uncurated.

Whole blood was collected in K2EDTA tubes by collaborating institutions according to the institutions' own protocols. For TCRbeta analysis, collaborators shipped samples in one of three forms: frozen whole blood, isolated PBMCs, or DNA extracted from either of those sample types. Measured from the cysteine to the phenylalanine, the CDR3 is 19 residues long. This entry keeps only the CDR3 DNA: 57 bases, framed from base 1. The junction shows trimming of 1 base on V and 0 bases on J, and the gene matches do not reach 12 bases of it. For CDR1 and CDR2, the germline V gene lists MGHRA and YSYEKL. Sequencing was performed on peripheral blood. The source of this sequence is a human donor in a cohort sampled during active COVID-19. The sequence joins TRBV4-1 to TRBJ1-3, with 7 central nucleotides matching TRBD1. CDR3 reads: CASSQALLGQIYSGNTIYF. The DNA reads TGCGCCAGCAGCCAAGCCCTCTTGGGACAGATCTACTCTGGAAACACCATATATTTT.